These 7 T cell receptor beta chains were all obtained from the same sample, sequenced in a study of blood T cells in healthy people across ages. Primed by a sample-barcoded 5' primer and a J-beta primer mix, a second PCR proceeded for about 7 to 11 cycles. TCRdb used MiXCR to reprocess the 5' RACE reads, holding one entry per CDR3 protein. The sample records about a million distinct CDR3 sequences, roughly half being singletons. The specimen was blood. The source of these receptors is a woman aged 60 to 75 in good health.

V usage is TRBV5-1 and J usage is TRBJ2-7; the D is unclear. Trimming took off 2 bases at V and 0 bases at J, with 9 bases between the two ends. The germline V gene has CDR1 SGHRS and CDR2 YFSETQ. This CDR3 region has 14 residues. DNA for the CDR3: TGCGCCAGCAGCTTACGATCGAGCTCCTACGAGCAGTACTTC. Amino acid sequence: CASSLRSSSYEQYF.

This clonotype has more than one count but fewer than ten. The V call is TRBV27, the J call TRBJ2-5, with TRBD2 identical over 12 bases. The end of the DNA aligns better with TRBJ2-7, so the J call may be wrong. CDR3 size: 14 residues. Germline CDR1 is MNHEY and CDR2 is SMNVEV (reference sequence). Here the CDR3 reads CASSLGTSGFEQYF. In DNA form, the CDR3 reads TGTGCCAGCAGTTTGGGGACTAGCGGGTTCGAGCAGTACTTC.

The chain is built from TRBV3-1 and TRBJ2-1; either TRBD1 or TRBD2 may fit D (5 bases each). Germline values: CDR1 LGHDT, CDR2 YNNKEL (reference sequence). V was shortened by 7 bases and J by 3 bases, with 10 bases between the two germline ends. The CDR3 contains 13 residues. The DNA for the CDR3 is TGTGCCAGCACGGGACGGGGCTACAATGAGCAGTTCTTC. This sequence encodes CASTGRGYNEQFF.

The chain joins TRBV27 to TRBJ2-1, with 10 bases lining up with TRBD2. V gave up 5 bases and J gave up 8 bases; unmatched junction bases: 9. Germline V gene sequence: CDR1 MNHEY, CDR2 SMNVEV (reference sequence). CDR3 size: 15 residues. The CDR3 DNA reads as TGTGCCAGCAGTCGAGCGGGAGGGCCTCTCGATGAGCAGTTCTTC. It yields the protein CASSRAGGPLDEQFF.

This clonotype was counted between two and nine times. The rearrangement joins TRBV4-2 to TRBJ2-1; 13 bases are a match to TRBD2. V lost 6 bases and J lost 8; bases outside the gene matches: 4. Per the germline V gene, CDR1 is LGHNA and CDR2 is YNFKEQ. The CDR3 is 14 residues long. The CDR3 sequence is CASRTSGRADEQFF. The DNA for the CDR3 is TGTGCCAGCAGAACTAGCGGGAGGGCCGATGAGCAGTTCTTC.

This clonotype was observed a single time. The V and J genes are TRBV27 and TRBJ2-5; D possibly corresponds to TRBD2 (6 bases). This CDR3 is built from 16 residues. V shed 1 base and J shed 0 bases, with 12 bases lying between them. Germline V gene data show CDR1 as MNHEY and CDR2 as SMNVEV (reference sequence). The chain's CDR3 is CASSLLAETYQETQYF. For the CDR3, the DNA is TGTGCCAGCAGTTTATTAGCGGAGACGTACCAAGAGACCCAGTACTTC.

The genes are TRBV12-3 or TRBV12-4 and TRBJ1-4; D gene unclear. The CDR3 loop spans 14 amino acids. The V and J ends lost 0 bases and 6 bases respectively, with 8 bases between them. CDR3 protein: CASSLAGRDEKLFF. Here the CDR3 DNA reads TGTGCCAGCAGTTTAGCAGGGCGGGATGAAAAACTGTTTTTT.